The 5 T cell receptor beta chains below all came from one sample that was sequenced in a study of T cell responses to AZD1222 COVID-19 vaccine. TCRdb's copy holds only in-frame clones and misses some; the assay was immunoSEQ multiplex PCR. The sample shows about 77,000 clones, 80% to 95% of them seen only once. Source: peripheral blood, taken 28 days after the second AZD1222 dose. Every receptor here comes from an adult who received the AZD1222 COVID-19 vaccine.

The chain employs TRBV5-4 and TRBJ1-1; D uncertain. Trimming shortened V by 0 bases and J by 6 bases, and 9 bases separated the two germline ends. The CDR3 covers 13 residues. Germline V gives CDR1 SGHNT, CDR2 YYREEE (reference sequence). The CDR3 is CASSLVGSPEAFF. As DNA, the CDR3 is TGTGCCAGCAGCTTGGTCGGGAGCCCTGAAGCTTTCTTT.

The CDR3 sequence: CASSQGGGSSGDEQFF. The CDR3 bases are TGCGCCAGCAGCCAAGGTGGCGGGAGCTCGGGGGATGAGCAGTTCTTC. The genes are TRBV4-3 and TRBJ2-1, with 7 bases that match TRBD2. CDR3 length equals 16 residues. Trimming cost V 1 base and J 8 bases; bases outside gene matches: 11. Germline V CDR1 and CDR2: LGHNA, YSLEER.

The J gene is TRBJ2-7, the V gene TRBV5-6, with 8 bases lining up with TRBD1. V shed 2 bases and J 3 bases; nucleotides not matched to a gene: 4. CDR1 is SGHDT, CDR2 YYEEEE, per germline. This CDR3 region has 14 residues. CDR3 residues: CASSFSGTGYEQYF. DNA for the CDR3: TGTGCCAGCAGCTTCTCCGGGACAGGCTACGAGCAGTACTTC.

The genes are TRBV15 and TRBJ2-2; 9 bases are shared with TRBD1. The ends lost 5 bases at V and 4 bases at J; junction bases unmatched: 5. Germline V gene data show CDR1 as LNHNV and CDR2 as YYDKDF (reference sequence). There are 15 residues in the CDR3. CDR3 sequence reads: CATSFSDRGTGELFF. The CDR3 region has the DNA TGTGCCACCAGCTTTTCGGACAGGGGCACCGGGGAGCTGTTTTTT.

The rearrangement links TRBV7-2 to TRBJ1-5; possibly TRBD1 for D (5 bases). Germline V gene sequence: CDR1 SGHTA, CDR2 FQGNSA. This CDR3 spans 15 amino acids. Trimming pared 1 base from V and 7 bases from J, leaving 14 bases between. CDR3 sequence (DNA): TGTGCCAGCAGCTTAGATTTGAGGTGGGGGCAGCCCCAGCATTTT. Its translation is CASSLDLRWGQPQHF.